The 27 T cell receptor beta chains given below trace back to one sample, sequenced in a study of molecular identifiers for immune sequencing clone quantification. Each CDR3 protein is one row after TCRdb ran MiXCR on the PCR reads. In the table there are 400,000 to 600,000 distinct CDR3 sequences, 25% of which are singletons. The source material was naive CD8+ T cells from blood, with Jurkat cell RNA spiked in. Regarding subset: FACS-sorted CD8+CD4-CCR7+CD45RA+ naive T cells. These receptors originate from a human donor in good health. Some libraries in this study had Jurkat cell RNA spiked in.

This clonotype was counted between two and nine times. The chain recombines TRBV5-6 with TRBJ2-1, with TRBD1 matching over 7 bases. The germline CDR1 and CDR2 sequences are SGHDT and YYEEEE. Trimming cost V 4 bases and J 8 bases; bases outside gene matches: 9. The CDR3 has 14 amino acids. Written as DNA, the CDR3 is TGTGCCAGCAGCCGATGGACAGGTTTCTATGAGCAGTTCTTC. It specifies CASSRWTGFYEQFF.

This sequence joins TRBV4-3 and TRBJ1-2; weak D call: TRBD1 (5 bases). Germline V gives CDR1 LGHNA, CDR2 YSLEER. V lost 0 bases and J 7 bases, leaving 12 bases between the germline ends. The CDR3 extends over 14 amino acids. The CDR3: CASSQEEDISGYTF. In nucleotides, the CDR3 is TGCGCCAGCAGCCAAGAGGAGGACATTTCTGGCTACACCTTC.

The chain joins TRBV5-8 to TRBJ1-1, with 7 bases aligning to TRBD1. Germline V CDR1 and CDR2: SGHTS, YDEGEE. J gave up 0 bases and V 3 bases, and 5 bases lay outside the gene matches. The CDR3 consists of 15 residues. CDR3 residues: CASSWETGLNTEAFF. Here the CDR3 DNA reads TGTGCCAGCAGCTGGGAGACAGGGCTGAACACTGAAGCTTTCTTT.

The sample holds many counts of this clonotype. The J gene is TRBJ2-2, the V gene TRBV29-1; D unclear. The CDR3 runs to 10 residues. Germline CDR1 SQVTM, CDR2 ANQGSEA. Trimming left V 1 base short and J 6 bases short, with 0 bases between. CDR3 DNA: TGCAGCGTTGAAGCCGGGGAGCTGTTTTTT. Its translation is CSVEAGELFF.

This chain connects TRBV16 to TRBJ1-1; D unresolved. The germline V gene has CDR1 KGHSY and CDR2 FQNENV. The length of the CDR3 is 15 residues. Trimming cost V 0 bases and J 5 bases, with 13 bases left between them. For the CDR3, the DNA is TGTGCCAGCAGCCAATCCGTCGTTGCGGGGACTGAAGCTTTCTTT. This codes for CASSQSVVAGTEAFF.

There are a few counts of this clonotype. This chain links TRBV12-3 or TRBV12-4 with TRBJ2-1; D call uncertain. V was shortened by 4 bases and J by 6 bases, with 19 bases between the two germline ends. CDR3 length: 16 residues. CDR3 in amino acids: CASSSAPSVLGNEQFF. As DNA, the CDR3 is TGTGCCAGCAGTTCTGCCCCATCCGTGCTTGGCAATGAGCAGTTCTTC.

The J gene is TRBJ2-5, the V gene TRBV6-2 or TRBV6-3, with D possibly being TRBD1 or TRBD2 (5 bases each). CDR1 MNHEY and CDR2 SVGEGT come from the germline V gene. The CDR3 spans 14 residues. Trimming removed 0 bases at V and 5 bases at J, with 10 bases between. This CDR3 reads CASSYSRGSETQYF. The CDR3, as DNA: TGTGCCAGCAGTTACTCGAGGGGATCGGAGACCCAGTACTTC.

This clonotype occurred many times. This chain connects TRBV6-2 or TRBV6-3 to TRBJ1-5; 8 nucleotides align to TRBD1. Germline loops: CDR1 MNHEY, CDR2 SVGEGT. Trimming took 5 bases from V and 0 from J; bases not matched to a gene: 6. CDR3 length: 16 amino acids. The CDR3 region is CASSRTGPHSNQPQHF. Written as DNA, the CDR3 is TGTGCCAGCAGTCGGACAGGGCCCCATAGCAATCAGCCCCAGCATTTT.

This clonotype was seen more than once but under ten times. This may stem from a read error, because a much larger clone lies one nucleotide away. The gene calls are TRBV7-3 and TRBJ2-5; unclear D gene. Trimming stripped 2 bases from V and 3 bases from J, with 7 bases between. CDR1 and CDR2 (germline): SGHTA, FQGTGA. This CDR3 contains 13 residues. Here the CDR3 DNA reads TGTGCCAGCAGCTTAGTCAGCAAAGAGACCCAGTACTTC. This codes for CASSLVSKETQYF.

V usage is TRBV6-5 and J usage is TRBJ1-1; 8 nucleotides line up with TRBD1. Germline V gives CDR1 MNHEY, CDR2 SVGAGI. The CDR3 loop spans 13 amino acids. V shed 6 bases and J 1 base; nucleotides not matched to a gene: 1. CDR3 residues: CASRQGGNTEAFF. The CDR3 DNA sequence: TGTGCCAGCAGACAGGGGGGGAACACTGAAGCTTTCTTT.

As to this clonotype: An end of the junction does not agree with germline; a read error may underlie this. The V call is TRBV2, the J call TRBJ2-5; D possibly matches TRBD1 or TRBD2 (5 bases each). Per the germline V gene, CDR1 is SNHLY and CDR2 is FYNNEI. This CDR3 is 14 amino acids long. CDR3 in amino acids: CASGEAGTEEPQYF. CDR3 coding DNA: TGTGCCAGCGGTGAAGCCGGGACCGAAGAGCCCCAGTACTTC.

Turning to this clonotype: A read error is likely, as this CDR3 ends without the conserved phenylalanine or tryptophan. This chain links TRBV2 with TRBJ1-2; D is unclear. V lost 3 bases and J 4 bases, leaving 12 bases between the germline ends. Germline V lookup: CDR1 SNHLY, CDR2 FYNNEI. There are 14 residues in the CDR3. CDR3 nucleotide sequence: TGTGCCAGCAGTGACACAGCAGGACGCTATGGCTACACCTTA. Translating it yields CASSDTAGRYGYTL.

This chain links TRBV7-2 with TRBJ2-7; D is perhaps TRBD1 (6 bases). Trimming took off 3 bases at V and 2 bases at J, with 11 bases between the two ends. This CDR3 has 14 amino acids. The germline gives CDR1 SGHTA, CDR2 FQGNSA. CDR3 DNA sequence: TGTGCCAGCAGCTTCCGGGACAAAGCCTACGAGCAGTACTTC. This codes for CASSFRDKAYEQYF.

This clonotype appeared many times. The CDR3 spells CASSYFANQPQHF. The CDR3 DNA reads TGTGCCAGCAGTTACTTCGCGAATCAGCCCCAGCATTTT. The rearrangement joins TRBV6-6 to TRBJ1-5; D gene ambiguous. V dropped 1 base and J dropped 4 bases, with 5 bases sitting between them. Germline CDR1 reads MNHNY; CDR2 reads SVGAGI (reference sequence). CDR3 length equals 13 residues.

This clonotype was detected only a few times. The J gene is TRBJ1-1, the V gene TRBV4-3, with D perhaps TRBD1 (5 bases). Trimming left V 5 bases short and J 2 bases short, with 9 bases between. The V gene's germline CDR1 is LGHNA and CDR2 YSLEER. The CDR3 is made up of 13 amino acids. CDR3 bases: TGCGCCAGCAGCAAACAGGCAAACACTGAAGCTTTCTTT. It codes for CASSKQANTEAFF.

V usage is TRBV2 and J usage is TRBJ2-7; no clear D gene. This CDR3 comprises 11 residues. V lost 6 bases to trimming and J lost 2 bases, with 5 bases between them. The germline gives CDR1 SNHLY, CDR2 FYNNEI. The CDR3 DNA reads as TGTGCCAGCAGGTCGACCTACGAGCAGTACTTC. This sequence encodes CASRSTYEQYF.

CDR3 in DNA: TGTGCCAGCAGCACAAACAGGGTGCCGGGAGACACTGAAGCTTTCTTT. As protein: CASSTNRVPGDTEAFF. This chain connects TRBV9 to TRBJ1-1; D is perhaps TRBD1 (6 bases). The CDR3 length is 16 residues. CDR1 is SGDLS, CDR2 YYNGEE, per germline. Trimming shortened V by 4 bases and J by 3 bases, and 19 bases separated the two germline ends.

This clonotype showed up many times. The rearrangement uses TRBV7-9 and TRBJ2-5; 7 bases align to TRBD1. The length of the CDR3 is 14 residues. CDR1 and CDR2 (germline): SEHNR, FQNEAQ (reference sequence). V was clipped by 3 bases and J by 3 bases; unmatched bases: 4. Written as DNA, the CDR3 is TGTGCCAGCAGCTTGGTCCAGGGGGAAGAGACCCAGTACTTC. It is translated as CASSLVQGEETQYF. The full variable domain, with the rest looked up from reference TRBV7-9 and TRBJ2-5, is DTGVSQNPRHKITKRGQNVTFRCDPISEHNRLYWYRQTLGQGPEFLTYFQNEAQLEKSRLLSDRFSAERPKGSFSTLEIQRTEQGDSAMYLCASSLVQGEETQYFGPGTRLLVL.

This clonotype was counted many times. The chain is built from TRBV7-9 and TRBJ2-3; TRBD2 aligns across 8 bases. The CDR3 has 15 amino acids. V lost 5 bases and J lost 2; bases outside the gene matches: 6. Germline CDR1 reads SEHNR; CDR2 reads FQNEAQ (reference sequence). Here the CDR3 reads CASSSSGINTDTQYF. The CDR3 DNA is TGTGCCAGCAGCAGTAGCGGGATCAACACAGATACGCAGTATTTT.

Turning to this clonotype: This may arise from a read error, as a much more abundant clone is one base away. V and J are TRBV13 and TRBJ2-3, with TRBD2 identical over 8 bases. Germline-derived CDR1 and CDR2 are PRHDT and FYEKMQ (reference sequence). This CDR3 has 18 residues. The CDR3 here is CASSLGLGGGGTADTRYF. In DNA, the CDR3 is TGTGCCAGCAGCTTAGGACTCGGTGGCGGGGGGACCGCAGATACGCGGTATTTT.

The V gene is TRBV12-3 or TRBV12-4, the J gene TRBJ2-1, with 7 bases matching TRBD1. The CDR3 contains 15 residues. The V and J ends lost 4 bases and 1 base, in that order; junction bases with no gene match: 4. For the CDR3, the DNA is TGTGCCAGCAGTTCGGGACAGCCATCCTACAATGAGCAGTTCTTC. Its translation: CASSSGQPSYNEQFF.

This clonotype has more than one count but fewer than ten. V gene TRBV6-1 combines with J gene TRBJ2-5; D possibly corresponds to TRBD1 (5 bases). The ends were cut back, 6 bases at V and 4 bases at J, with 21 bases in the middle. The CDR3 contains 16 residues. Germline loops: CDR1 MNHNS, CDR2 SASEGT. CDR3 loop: CASSQSTEGVGETQYF. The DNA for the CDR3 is TGTGCCAGCAGCCAGTCCACCGAAGGGGTGGGAGAGACCCAGTACTTC.

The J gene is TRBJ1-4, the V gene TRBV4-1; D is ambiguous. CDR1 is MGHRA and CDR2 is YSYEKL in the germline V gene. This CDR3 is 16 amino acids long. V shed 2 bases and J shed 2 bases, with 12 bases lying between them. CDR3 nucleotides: TGCGCCAGCAGCCAACCCTGGGTAACCACTAATGAAAAACTGTTTTTT. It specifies CASSQPWVTTNEKLFF.

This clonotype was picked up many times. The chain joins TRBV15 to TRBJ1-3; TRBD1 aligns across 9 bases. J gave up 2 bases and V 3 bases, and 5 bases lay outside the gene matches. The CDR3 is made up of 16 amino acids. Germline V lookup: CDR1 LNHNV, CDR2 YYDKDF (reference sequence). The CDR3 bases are TGTGCCACCAGCAGGGACAGGGGACCGCCTGGAAACACCATATATTTT. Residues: CATSRDRGPPGNTIYF.

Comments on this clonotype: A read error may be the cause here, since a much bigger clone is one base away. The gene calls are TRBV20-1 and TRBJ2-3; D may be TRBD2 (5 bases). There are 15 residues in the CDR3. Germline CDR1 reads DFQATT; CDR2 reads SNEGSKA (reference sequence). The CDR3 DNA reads TGCAGTGCTAGAGCACGGGGAGAAAGCACAGATACGAAGTATTTT. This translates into CSARARGESTDTKYF.

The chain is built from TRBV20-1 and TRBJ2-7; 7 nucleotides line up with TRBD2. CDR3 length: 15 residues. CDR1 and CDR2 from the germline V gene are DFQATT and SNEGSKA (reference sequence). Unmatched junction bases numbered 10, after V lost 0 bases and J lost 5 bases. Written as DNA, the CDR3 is TGCAGTGCTAGAGATGGAGCTAGCGGTTCGAACGAGCAGTACTTC. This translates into CSARDGASGSNEQYF.

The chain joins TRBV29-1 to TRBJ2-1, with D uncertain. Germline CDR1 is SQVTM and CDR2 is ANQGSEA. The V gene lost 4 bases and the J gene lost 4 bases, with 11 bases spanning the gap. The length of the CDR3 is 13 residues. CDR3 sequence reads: CSVGGIRYNEQFF. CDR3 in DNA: TGCAGCGTTGGTGGGATTAGATACAATGAGCAGTTCTTC.